One sample yielded the 6 T cell receptor beta chains listed below, sequenced in a study of chemoradiotherapy in HPV16-positive cancers (dated by TCRdb to 2022 to 2024). Library preparation used the immunoSEQ multiplex PCR assay. Imported from immuneACCESS, the table was reduced by TCRdb to in-frame sequences with V and J called. These copies leave out some clones; in studies compared against another copy, an unresolved V gene accounts for under half, and the cause of the remainder is not known. The sample data list roughly 9,100 clones, and less than 75% of these were observed just once. The top ten constitute more than 7% of the sample. This specimen was acquired from a patient who underwent chemoradiotherapy. The receptor source for this set is a human donor with HPV-associated anogenital cancer.

The chain couples TRBV9 to TRBJ2-3; 7 bases map to TRBD1. Germline V gene data show CDR1 as SGDLS and CDR2 as YYNGEE. The CDR3 is 15 residues long. With V trimmed by 2 bases and J by 2 bases, 5 bases remained unmatched. The CDR3 here is CASSVGTAITDTQYF. CDR3 DNA sequence: TGTGCCAGCAGCGTGGGGACAGCCATCACAGATACGCAGTATTTT.

This chain links TRBV19 with TRBJ1-1; weak D call: TRBD1 (5 bases). V dropped 8 bases and J dropped 1 base, with 11 bases sitting between them. Germline assignment: CDR1 LNHDA and CDR2 SQIVND (reference sequence). The CDR3 runs to 13 residues. CDR3 in amino acids: CASWGLRNTEAFF. CDR3 coding DNA: TGTGCCAGTTGGGGACTGAGGAACACTGAAGCTTTCTTT. The full variable domain, rest sourced from reference TRBV19 and TRBJ1-1, is DGGITQSPKYLFRKEGQNVTLSCEQNLNHDAMYWYRQDPGQGLRLIYYSQIVNDFQKGDIAEGYSVSREKKESFPLTVTSAQKNPTAFYLCASWGLRNTEAFFGQGTRLTVV.

CDR3 in amino acids: CASSQTPGLAGGSNNEQFF. CDR3 sequence (DNA): TGTGCCAGCAGCCAAACCCCGGGACTAGCGGGGGGGTCCAACAATGAGCAGTTCTTC. The chain recombines TRBV7-9 with TRBJ2-1, with TRBD2 identical over 16 bases. V shed 5 bases, J shed 5 bases, and the junction held 12 bases outside the gene matches. The CDR3 is 19 amino acids. The germline CDR1 and CDR2 sequences are SEHNR and FQNEAQ (reference sequence).

J is TRBJ2-4 and V is TRBV10-3; TRBD2 agrees at 8 bases. The CDR3 is made up of 14 amino acids. The V gene end was trimmed by 6 bases and the J gene end by 9 bases; junction bases not matched to a gene: 10. CDR1 is ENHRY, CDR2 SYGVKD, per germline. This chain's CDR3 is CAIRGSGGGSIQYF. CDR3 nucleotide sequence: TGTGCCATCAGAGGCAGCGGGGGAGGGAGCATTCAGTACTTC.

The chain combines TRBV20-1 with TRBJ1-2; D gene ambiguous. The CDR3 loop spans 10 amino acids. Trimming pared 5 bases from V and 6 bases from J, leaving 7 bases between. The germline CDR1 and CDR2 sequences are DFQATT and SNEGSKA (reference sequence). The CDR3 bases are TGCAGTGCTCCGTGGGATGGCTACACCTTC. It yields the protein CSAPWDGYTF.

The chain links TRBV10-3 to TRBJ2-7, with D possibly being TRBD1 (6 bases). CDR3 size: 13 residues. Trimming stripped 11 bases from V and 2 bases from J, with 16 bases between. From germline, CDR1 is ENHRY and CDR2 SYGVKD. The CDR3 region has the DNA TGTGCCGCGCAGGGGACATCCGCCTACGAGCAGTACTTC. Amino acids: CAAQGTSAYEQYF.